The rows below give T cell receptor beta chains drawn from one sample of a study of shared clonotypes between healthy human individuals. Produced via immunoSEQ multiplex PCR; TCRdb's table is partial and in-frame only. The table lists approximately 940,000 clones, approximately 80% of them singletons. The sample comprised memory CD4+ T cells sorted from blood. The receptor source for this set is a man younger than 35 in good health. Both conserved end residues are trimmed from each CDR3.

>TRBV10-1|TRBJ2-5
ASSESGRGHSETQY
>TRBV18|TRBJ1-5
ASSPRQGLSLMGNQPQH
>TRBV4-1|TRBJ2-7
ASSQDSGGGYEQY
>TRBV30|TRBJ2-2
AWTPGDRINTGELF
>TRBV7-2|TRBJ2-7
ASSRVSGPAYEQY
>TRBV23-1|TRBJ2-6
ASSHSGTLPSLSGANVLT
>TRBV6-1|TRBJ1-2
ASRDRGFYGYT
>TRBV18|TRBJ2-3
ASSPQGAGDTQY
>TRBV6-4|TRBJ2-7
ASTRLARTYEQY
>TRBV7-9|TRBJ1-4
ASSLGAAPTNEKLF
>TRBV5-6|TRBJ2-1
ASSLQRTYNEQF
>TRBV6-5|TRBJ1-1
ASSTGTGGKAF
>TRBV15|TRBJ2-3
ATRSPRAGDTQY
>TRBV2|TRBJ1-2
ASSPVGVANYGYT
>TRBV14|TRBJ2-2
ASSLRTGELF
>TRBV11-3|TRBJ2-1
ASSLDGDTQF
>TRBV7-2|TRBJ2-2
ASSLVGNTGELF
>TRBV2|TRBJ2-1
ASGLASSYNEQF
>TRBV5-4|TRBJ2-1
ASSKAGGLTYNEQF
>TRBV6-1|TRBJ1-2
ASSARPGQGAGDGYT
>TRBV7-9|TRBJ1-1
ASSSHERAF
>TRBV4-3|TRBJ2-3
ASSQDFGTSGVASTDTQY
>TRBV2|TRBJ1-1
ASSERARNTEAF
>TRBV27|TRBJ1-6
ASSVRDTNSPLH
>TRBV14|TRBJ2-5
ASSPAGTGRAY
>TRBV5-6|TRBJ1-1
ASSLSTVATPWTNTEAF
>TRBV29-1|TRBJ2-5
SVLRGSVEETQY
>TRBV4-1|TRBJ2-1
ASSQEASASSYNEQF
>TRBV5-4|TRBJ2-5
ASSLGTSWQETQY
>TRBV6-5|TRBJ2-7
ASSYDRVGEQY
>TRBV5-1|TRBJ1-2
ASRLSGDGFSYT
>TRBV18|TRBJ2-3
ASSPDRSDTQY
>TRBV29-1|TRBJ1-4
SVEGQGKGNEKLF
>TRBV15|TRBJ2-3
ATSRDLTDTQY
>TRBV10-1|TRBJ1-1
ASSESGGTEAF
>TRBV11-3|TRBJ2-2
ASSLPGQGAGELF
>TRBV5-4|TRBJ1-2
ASSFGQQGYGYT
>TRBV10-3|TRBJ1-5
AISGTGGSNQPQH
>TRBV29-1|TRBJ1-1
SARPWGYTEAF
>TRBV10-2|TRBJ2-3
ASRIQYTDTQY
>TRBV19|TRBJ1-3
ASSIGQGAGNTIY
>TRBV19|TRBJ2-7
ASSIDKGYEQY
>TRBV18|TRBJ1-3
ASSPSTASSGNTIY
>TRBV5-4|TRBJ1-4
ASSRSGTNEKLF